This T cell receptor (beta chain) was documented in a study of lung T cells in sarcoidosis with Löfgren's syndrome. The V and J ends lost 6 bases and 2 bases, in that order; junction bases with no gene match: 6. Germline V gene sequence: CDR1 MNHNS, CDR2 SASEGT. CDR3 size: 16 residues. This clonotype is labeled as medium-sized. TCRdb called the reads again in MiXCR, with one record for every CDR3 protein. The sample consists of 15,000 to 25,000 distinct CDR3 sequences, roughly a fifth of them appearing once. The sequenced sample consisted of CD4+ T cells from bronchoalveolar lavage. The clonotype was recovered from a human donor with sarcoidosis (Löfgren's syndrome or another form), or a control subject (not recorded which). The chain joins TRBV6-1 to TRBJ2-3, with 12 positions matching TRBD2. The CDR3 spells CASSPGTSGFTDTQYF. DNA for the CDR3: TGTGCCAGCAGCCCAGGGACTAGCGGGTTCACAGATACGCAGTATTTT.